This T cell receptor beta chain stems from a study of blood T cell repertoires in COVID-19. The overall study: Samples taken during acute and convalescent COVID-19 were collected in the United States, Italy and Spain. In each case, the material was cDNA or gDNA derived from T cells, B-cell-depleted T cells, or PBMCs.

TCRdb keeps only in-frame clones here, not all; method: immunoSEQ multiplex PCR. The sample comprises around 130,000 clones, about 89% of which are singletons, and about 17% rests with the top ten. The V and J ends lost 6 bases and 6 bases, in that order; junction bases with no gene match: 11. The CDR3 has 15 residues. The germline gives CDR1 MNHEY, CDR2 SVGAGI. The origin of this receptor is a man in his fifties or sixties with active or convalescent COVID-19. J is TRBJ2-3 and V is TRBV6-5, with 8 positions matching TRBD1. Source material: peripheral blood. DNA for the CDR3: TGTGCCAGCAGATACGACAGGGGAAGATGGGATACGCAGTATTTT. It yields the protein CASRYDRGRWDTQYF.